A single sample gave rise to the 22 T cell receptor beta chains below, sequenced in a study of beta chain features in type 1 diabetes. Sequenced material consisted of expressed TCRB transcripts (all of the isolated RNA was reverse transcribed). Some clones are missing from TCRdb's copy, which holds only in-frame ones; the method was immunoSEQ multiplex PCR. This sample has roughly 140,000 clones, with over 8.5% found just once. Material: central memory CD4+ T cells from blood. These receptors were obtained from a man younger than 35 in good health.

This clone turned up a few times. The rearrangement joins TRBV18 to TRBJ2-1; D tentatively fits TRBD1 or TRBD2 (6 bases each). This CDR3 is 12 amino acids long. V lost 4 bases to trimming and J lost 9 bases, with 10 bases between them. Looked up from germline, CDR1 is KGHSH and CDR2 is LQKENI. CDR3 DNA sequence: TGTGCCAGCTCACAGGGGGGCCGTGAGCAGTTCTTC. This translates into CASSQGGREQFF.

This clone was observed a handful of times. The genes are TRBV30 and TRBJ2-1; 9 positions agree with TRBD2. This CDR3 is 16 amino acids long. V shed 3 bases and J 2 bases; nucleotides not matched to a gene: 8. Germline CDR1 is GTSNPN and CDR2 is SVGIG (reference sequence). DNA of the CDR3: TGTGCCTGGAGAGCTTACAGCGGGAGGCCCTACAATGAGCAGTTCTTC. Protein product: CAWRAYSGRPYNEQFF.

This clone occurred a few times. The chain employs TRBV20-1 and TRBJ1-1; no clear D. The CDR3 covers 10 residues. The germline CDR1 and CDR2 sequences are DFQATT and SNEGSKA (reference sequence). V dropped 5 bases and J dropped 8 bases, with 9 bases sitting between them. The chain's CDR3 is CSAPKTEAFF. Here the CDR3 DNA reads TGCAGTGCTCCAAAGACAGAAGCTTTCTTT.

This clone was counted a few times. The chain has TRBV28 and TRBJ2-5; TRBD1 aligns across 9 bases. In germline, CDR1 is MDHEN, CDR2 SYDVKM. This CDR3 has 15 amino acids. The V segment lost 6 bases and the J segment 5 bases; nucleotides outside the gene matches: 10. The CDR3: CASSHRQGVRETQYF. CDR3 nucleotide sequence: TGTGCCAGCAGCCACAGACAGGGGGTTAGGGAGACCCAGTACTTC.

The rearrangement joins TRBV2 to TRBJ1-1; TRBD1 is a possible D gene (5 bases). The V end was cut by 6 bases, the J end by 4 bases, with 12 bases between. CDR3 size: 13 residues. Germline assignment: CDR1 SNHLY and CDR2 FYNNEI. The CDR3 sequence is CASRGTAGTEAFF. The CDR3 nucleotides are TGTGCCAGCAGAGGGACCGCGGGCACTGAAGCTTTCTTT.

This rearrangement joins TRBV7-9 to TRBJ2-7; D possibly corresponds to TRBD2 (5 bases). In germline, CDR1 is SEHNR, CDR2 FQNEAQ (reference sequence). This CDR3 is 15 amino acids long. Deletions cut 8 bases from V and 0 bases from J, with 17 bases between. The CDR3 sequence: CASRRVAGDSYEQYF. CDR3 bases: TGTGCCAGCCGCAGAGTGGCCGGGGACTCCTACGAGCAGTACTTC.

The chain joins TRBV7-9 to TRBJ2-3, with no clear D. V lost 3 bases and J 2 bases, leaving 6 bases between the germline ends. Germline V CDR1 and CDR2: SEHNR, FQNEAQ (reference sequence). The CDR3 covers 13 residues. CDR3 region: CASSFSYTDTQYF. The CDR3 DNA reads TGTGCCAGCAGCTTTTCTTACACAGATACGCAGTATTTT.

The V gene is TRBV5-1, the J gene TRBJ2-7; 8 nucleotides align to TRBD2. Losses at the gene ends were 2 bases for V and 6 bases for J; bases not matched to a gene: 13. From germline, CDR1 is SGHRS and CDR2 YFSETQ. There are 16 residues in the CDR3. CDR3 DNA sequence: TGCGCCAGCAGCTTCCCCAGCGGGAGCATCTCAGGCGAGCAGTACTTC. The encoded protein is CASSFPSGSISGEQYF. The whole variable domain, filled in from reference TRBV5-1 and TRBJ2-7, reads KAGVTQTPRYLIKTRGQQVTLSCSPISGHRSVSWYQQTPGQGLQFLFEYFSETQRNKGNFPGRFSGRQFSNSRSEMNVSTLELGDSALYLCASSFPSGSISGEQYFGPGTRLTVT.

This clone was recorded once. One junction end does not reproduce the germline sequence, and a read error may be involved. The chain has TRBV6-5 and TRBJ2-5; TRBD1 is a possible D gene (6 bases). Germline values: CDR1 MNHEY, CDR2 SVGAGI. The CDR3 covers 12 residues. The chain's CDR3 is CASSLTSDSPDF. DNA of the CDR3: TGTGCCAGCAGTCTAACCTCGGACAGTCCCGACTTC.

In nucleotides, the CDR3 is TGTGCCAGCAGCACACGACGGTGGGGTGACACTGAAGCTTTCTTT. Its translation is CASSTRRWGDTEAFF. V gene TRBV7-2 combines with J gene TRBJ1-1; no definite D call. Deletions cut 5 bases from V and 3 bases from J, with 16 bases between. Germline loops: CDR1 SGHTA, CDR2 FQGNSA. The CDR3 loop spans 15 amino acids.

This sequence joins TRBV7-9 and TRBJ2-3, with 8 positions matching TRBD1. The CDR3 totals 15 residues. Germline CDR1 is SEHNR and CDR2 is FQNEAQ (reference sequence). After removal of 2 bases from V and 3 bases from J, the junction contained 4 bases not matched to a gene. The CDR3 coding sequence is TGTGCCAGCAGCTTATCCGGGACAGGTACAGATACGCAGTATTTT. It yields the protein CASSLSGTGTDTQYF.

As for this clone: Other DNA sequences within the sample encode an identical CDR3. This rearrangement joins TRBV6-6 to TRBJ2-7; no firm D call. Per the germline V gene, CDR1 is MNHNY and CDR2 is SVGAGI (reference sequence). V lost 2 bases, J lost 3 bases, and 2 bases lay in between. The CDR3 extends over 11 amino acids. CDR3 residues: CASSYLYEQYF. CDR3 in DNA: TGTGCCAGCAGTTACCTCTACGAGCAGTACTTC.

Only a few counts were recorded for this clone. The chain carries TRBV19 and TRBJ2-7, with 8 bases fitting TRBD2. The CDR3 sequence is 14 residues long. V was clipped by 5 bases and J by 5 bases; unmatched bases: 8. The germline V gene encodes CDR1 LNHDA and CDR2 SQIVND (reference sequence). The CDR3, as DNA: TGTGCCAGTAGTGTCGGGACTAGTGAGAACGAGCAGTACTTC. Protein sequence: CASSVGTSENEQYF.

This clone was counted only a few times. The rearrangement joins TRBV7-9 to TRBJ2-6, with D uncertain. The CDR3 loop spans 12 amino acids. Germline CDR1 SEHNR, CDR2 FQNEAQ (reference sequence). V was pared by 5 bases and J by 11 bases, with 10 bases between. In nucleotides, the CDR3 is TGTGCCAGCAGCGTAGGGAACTACGTCCTGACTTTC. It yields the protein CASSVGNYVLTF.

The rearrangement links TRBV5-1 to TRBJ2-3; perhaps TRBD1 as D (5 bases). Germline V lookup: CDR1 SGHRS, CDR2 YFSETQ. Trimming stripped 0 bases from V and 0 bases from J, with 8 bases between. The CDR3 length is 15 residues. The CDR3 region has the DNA TGCGCCAGCAGCTTGGCGACAGCTAGCACAGATACGCAGTATTTT. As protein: CASSLATASTDTQYF.

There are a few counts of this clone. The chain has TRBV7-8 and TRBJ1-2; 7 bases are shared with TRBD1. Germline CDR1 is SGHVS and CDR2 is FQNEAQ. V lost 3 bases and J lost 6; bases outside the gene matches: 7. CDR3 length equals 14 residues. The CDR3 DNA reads TGTGCCAGCAGCTTGACAGGGAGTTTTAATGGCTACACCTTC. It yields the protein CASSLTGSFNGYTF.

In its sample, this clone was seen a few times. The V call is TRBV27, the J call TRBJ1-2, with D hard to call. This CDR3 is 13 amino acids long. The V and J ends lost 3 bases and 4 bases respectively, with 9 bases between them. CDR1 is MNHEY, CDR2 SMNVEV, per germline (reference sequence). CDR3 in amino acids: CASSFRQSYGYTF. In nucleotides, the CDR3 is TGTGCCAGCAGTTTCAGGCAGAGCTATGGCTACACCTTC.

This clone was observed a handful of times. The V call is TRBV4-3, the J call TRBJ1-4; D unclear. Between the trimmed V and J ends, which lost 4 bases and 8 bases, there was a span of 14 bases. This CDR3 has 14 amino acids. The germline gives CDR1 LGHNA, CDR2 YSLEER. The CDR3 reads CASSLGGQREKLFF. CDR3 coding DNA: TGCGCCAGCAGCCTAGGCGGCCAGAGGGAAAAACTGTTTTTT.

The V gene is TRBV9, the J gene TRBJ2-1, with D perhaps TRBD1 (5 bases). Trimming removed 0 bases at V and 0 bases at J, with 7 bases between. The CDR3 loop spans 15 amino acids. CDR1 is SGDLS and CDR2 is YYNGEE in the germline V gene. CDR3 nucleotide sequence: TGTGCCAGCAGCGTAGACAGGAGCTCCTACAATGAGCAGTTCTTC. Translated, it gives CASSVDRSSYNEQFF.

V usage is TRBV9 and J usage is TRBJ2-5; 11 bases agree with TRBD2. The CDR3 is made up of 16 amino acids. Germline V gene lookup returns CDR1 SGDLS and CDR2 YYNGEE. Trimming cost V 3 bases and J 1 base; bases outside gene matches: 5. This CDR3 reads CASSGGTSGFQETQYF. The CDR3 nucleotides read TGTGCCAGCAGCGGTGGGACTAGCGGATTCCAAGAGACCCAGTACTTC.

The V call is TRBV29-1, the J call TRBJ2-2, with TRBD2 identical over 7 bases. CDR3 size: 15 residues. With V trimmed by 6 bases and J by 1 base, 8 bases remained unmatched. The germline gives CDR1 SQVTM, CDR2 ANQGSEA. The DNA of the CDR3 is TGCAGCGTCCGACCGGGGGGTGGGAACACCGGGGAGCTGTTTTTT. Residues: CSVRPGGGNTGELFF.

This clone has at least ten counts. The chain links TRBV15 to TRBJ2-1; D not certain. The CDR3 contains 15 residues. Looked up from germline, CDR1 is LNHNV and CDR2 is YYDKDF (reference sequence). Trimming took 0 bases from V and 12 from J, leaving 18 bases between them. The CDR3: CATSRDFALVVGQFF. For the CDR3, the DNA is TGTGCCACCAGCAGAGATTTCGCCCTCGTAGTGGGGCAGTTCTTC.